The 19 T cell receptor beta chains below come from one sample, sequenced in a study of blood T cell repertoires in COVID-19. Sequencing used immunoSEQ multiplex PCR; TCRdb keeps in-frame clones, though not all of them. The sample records 300,000 to 400,000 clones, about 87% being singletons. The source material was peripheral blood. The receptors were gathered from a man aged 25-45 years with COVID-19, enrolled during active disease.

The chain recombines TRBV7-9 with TRBJ1-4, with TRBD1 matching over 7 bases. Trimming took 4 bases from V and 8 from J; bases not matched to a gene: 7. Germline V CDR1 and CDR2: SEHNR, FQNEAQ (reference sequence). The CDR3 contains 14 residues. The CDR3 DNA follows: TGTGCCAGCAGCTCGAAGGGGGCTTGGGAAAAACTGTTTTTT. This gives the protein CASSSKGAWEKLFF. Full variable domain (missing parts from reference TRBV7-9 and TRBJ1-4): DTGVSQNPRHKITKRGQNVTFRCDPISEHNRLYWYRQTLGQGPEFLTYFQNEAQLEKSRLLSDRFSAERPKGSFSTLEIQRTEQGDSAMYLCASSSKGAWEKLFFGSGTQLSVL.

The V call is TRBV15, the J call TRBJ1-5, with no clear D. CDR3 size: 14 residues. V shed 1 base and J shed 4 bases, with 8 bases lying between them. Germline V gene data show CDR1 as LNHNV and CDR2 as YYDKDF (reference sequence). The CDR3 here is CATSRGTGNQPQHF. In DNA form, the CDR3 reads TGTGCCACCAGCAGAGGGACGGGAAATCAGCCCCAGCATTTT.

This clone was found a few times. The chain carries TRBV28 and TRBJ1-2; perhaps TRBD1 as D (6 bases). CDR1 and CDR2 from the germline V gene are MDHEN and SYDVKM. This CDR3 comprises 16 residues. V was shortened by 2 bases and J by 4 bases, with 17 bases between the two germline ends. The CDR3 DNA reads TGTGCCAGCAGTTTAGAGGAAGGGGACATACGCTATGGCTACACCTTC. Amino acid sequence: CASSLEEGDIRYGYTF.

The rearrangement uses TRBV7-2 and TRBJ2-3, with D perhaps TRBD2 (5 bases). Germline-derived CDR1 and CDR2 are SGHTA and FQGNSA. Trimming left V 2 bases short and J 2 bases short, with 11 bases between. The CDR3 consists of 15 residues. In DNA form, the CDR3 reads TGTGCCAGCAGCTTATACAGCGGACTCACAGATACGCAGTATTTT. Translating gives CASSLYSGLTDTQYF. Together with reference TRBV7-2 and TRBJ2-3, the CDR3 gives the full variable domain: GAGVSQSPSNKVTEKGKDVELRCDPISGHTALYWYRQSLGQGLEFLIYFQGNSAPDKSGLPSDRFSAERTGGSVSTLTIQRTQQEDSAVYLCASSLYSGLTDTQYFGPGTRLTVL.

The chain combines TRBV28 with TRBJ2-2; 15 bases align to TRBD2. After removal of 5 bases from V and 7 bases from J, the junction contained 2 bases not matched to a gene. Germline lookup yields CDR1 MDHEN and CDR2 SYDVKM. The CDR3 loop spans 15 amino acids. The chain's CDR3 is CASSRTSGRVGELFF. DNA of the CDR3: TGTGCCAGCAGTCGGACTAGCGGGAGGGTCGGGGAGCTGTTTTTT.

The chain uses TRBV10-1 and TRBJ2-5; tentative D call: TRBD1 (5 bases). The CDR3 has 15 amino acids. Trimming pared 3 bases from V and 1 base from J, leaving 12 bases between. Germline assignment: CDR1 WNHNN and CDR2 SYGVQD (reference sequence). CDR3 coding DNA: TGCGCCAGCAGTGACCACAGGAATATCCAAGAGACCCAGTACTTC. This encodes CASSDHRNIQETQYF.

V gene TRBV3-1 (or the pseudogene TRBV3-2) combines with J gene TRBJ2-2; D uncertain. CDR1 LGHDT and CDR2 YNNKEL come from the germline V gene (reference sequence). Between the trimmed V and J ends, which lost 6 bases and 0 bases, there was a span of 8 bases. The CDR3 is 14 residues long. In DNA, the CDR3 is TGTGCCAGCAGGACGACTGCGAACACCGGGGAGCTGTTTTTT. Translation: CASRTTANTGELFF.

The chain has TRBV5-1 and TRBJ2-1, with D tentatively TRBD1 (6 bases). Trimming shortened V by 0 bases and J by 7 bases, and 14 bases separated the two germline ends. Germline V gene lookup returns CDR1 SGHRS and CDR2 YFSETQ. This CDR3 region has 15 residues. Here the CDR3 reads CASSLVLAGDNEQFF. The CDR3 region has the DNA TGCGCCAGCAGCTTGGTCTTGGCAGGGGATAATGAGCAGTTCTTC.

The chain is built from TRBV7-6 and TRBJ2-1; a possible D gene is TRBD2 (5 bases). Germline V gene sequence: CDR1 SGHVS, CDR2 FNYEAQ. This CDR3 has 13 residues. V gave up 5 bases and J gave up 10 bases, with 15 bases separating them. CDR3 sequence: CASSPPGEGEQFF. CDR3 sequence (DNA): TGTGCCAGCAGCCCGCCCGGAGAGGGCGAGCAGTTCTTC.

This sequence joins TRBV3-1 (or the pseudogene TRBV3-2) and TRBJ2-2, with TRBD2 as a possible D gene (5 bases). Per germline, CDR1 LGHDT and CDR2 YNNKEL (reference sequence). CDR3 length equals 13 residues. V was shortened by 4 bases and J by 6 bases, with 9 bases between the two germline ends. The chain's CDR3 is CASSPGIPGELFF. The CDR3 region has the DNA TGTGCCAGCAGCCCCGGGATCCCCGGGGAGCTGTTTTTT.

With regard to this clone: The junction does not match germline at one end; this may be a read error. V usage is TRBV29-1 and J usage is TRBJ2-1; D gene unclear. The germline CDR1 and CDR2 sequences are SQVTM and ANQGSEA. This CDR3 comprises 11 residues. The CDR3 loop is CSVEKRAVKVF. The CDR3 DNA reads as TGCAGCGTTGAGAAGCGCGCAGTGAAGGTCTTC.

The chain carries TRBV11-3 and TRBJ1-1; TRBD1 agrees at 8 bases. Germline-derived CDR1 and CDR2 are SGHNT and YENEEA. The CDR3 length is 16 residues. With 7 bases clipped from V and 3 bases from J, the junction kept 13 bases outside the gene matches. CDR3 DNA: TGTGCCAGCATTGGACAGGGATTGACAATGGACACTGAAGCTTTCTTT. Encoded protein: CASIGQGLTMDTEAFF.

V gene TRBV9 combines with J gene TRBJ2-7, with 10 bases lining up with TRBD1. After removal of 4 bases from V and 3 bases from J, the junction contained 7 bases not matched to a gene. CDR3 size: 15 residues. Per germline, CDR1 SGDLS and CDR2 YYNGEE. CDR3 sequence: CASSPRTGGNYEQYF. Written as DNA, the CDR3 is TGTGCCAGCAGCCCTCGGACAGGGGGAAACTACGAGCAGTACTTC.

V usage is TRBV5-4 and J usage is TRBJ1-4; weak D call: TRBD1 (5 bases). The CDR3 totals 15 residues. Per germline, CDR1 SGHNT and CDR2 YYREEE (reference sequence). V lost 3 bases and J lost 6, with 15 bases in between. CDR3 DNA: TGTGCCAGCAGCTCGAGGACAATTGGAGATGAAAAACTGTTTTTT. The encoded protein is CASSSRTIGDEKLFF.

This chain connects TRBV6-6 to TRBJ2-3, with 13 bases lining up with TRBD2. The CDR3 totals 17 residues. Per germline, CDR1 MNHNY and CDR2 SVGAGI (reference sequence). After removal of 5 bases from V and 2 bases from J, the junction contained 7 bases not matched to a gene. For the CDR3, the DNA is TGTGCCAGCAGTCGGACTAGCGGGGGTGTGGACACAGATACGCAGTATTTT. Protein sequence: CASSRTSGGVDTDTQYF.

The chain uses TRBV7-2 and TRBJ1-5; D not certain. V was pared by 5 bases and J by 4 bases, with 9 bases between. This CDR3 is built from 13 residues. Germline CDR1 is SGHTA and CDR2 is FQGNSA. The CDR3: CASSPHFNQPQHF. The CDR3, as DNA: TGTGCCAGCAGCCCCCATTTTAATCAGCCCCAGCATTTT. The whole variable domain, remainder taken from reference TRBV7-2 and TRBJ1-5, is GAGVSQSPSNKVTEKGKDVELRCDPISGHTALYWYRQSLGQGLEFLIYFQGNSAPDKSGLPSDRFSAERTGGSVSTLTIQRTQQEDSAVYLCASSPHFNQPQHFGDGTRLSIL.

The chain combines TRBV11-2 with TRBJ1-1, with unresolved D. This CDR3 is 14 amino acids long. The V end was cut by 6 bases, the J end by 1 base, with 12 bases between. CDR1 is SGHAT, CDR2 FQNNGV, per germline. Here the CDR3 reads CASSYLGGNTEAFF. The CDR3 DNA reads TGTGCCAGCAGTTATCTAGGTGGGAACACTGAAGCTTTCTTT. Complete variable domain (other parts from reference TRBV11-2 and TRBJ1-1): EAGVAQSPRYKIIEKRQSVAFWCNPISGHATLYWYQQILGQGPKLLIQFQNNGVVDDSQLPKDRFSAERLKGVDSTLKIQPAKLEDSAVYLCASSYLGGNTEAFFGQGTRLTVV.

V usage is TRBV18 and J usage is TRBJ2-3, with D perhaps TRBD2 (5 bases). The CDR3 is made up of 19 amino acids. The V and J ends lost 3 bases and 7 bases respectively, with 29 bases between them. Per germline, CDR1 KGHSH and CDR2 LQKENI. CDR3 bases: TGTGCCAGCTCACCGTCGGGCAGCGGTACAGCCCGACTTAGACATACGCAGTATTTT. It yields the protein CASSPSGSGTARLRHTQYF.

V and J are TRBV6-5 and TRBJ2-5; D is perhaps TRBD2 (5 bases). The length of the CDR3 is 16 residues. Germline loops: CDR1 MNHEY, CDR2 SVGAGI. V gave up 3 bases and J gave up 1 base, with 15 bases separating them. CDR3 nucleotide sequence: TGTGCCAGCAGTTATCTCGCGGGCAGGAGCCAAGAGACCCAGTACTTC. It yields the protein CASSYLAGRSQETQYF.